One and the same sample provided the 25 T cell receptor beta chains below, sequenced in a study of T-cell memory formation after mild COVID-19. From the 5' RACE reads, TCRdb called clonotypes with MiXCR, one entry per CDR3 protein. The table has roughly 150,000 distinct CDR3 sequences, approximately 25% seen once. The sequenced sample consisted of PBMCs or a T cell subset sorted from them (not recorded which). The receptors here all came from an adult woman who had mild COVID-19 (a few samples of this study predate the infection). Cell type and time point are not known.

The V and J genes are TRBV9 and TRBJ1-2, with a tentative D call TRBD1 (5 bases). Germline values: CDR1 SGDLS, CDR2 YYNGEE. Trimming pared 4 bases from V and 4 bases from J, leaving 11 bases between. The CDR3 extends over 13 amino acids. CDR3 residues: CASSSRGSYGYTF. DNA for the CDR3: TGTGCCAGCAGCTCGAGGGGCAGCTATGGCTACACCTTC.

In this sample, this clonotype turned up a few times. The gene calls are TRBV6-6 and TRBJ2-3; maybe TRBD2 (5 bases). V lost 5 bases to trimming and J lost 10 bases, with 22 bases between them. This CDR3 comprises 15 residues. CDR1 and CDR2 from the germline V gene are MNHNY and SVGAGI (reference sequence). This chain's CDR3 is CASSPPTTLGDAQYF. CDR3 sequence (DNA): TGTGCCAGCAGTCCCCCGACTACGTTGGGCGATGCGCAGTATTTT.

Only a few counts were recorded for this clonotype. The gene calls are TRBV19 and TRBJ1-1; possibly TRBD1 for D (6 bases). V was shortened by 5 bases and J by 0 bases, with 7 bases between the two germline ends. The CDR3 extends over 13 amino acids. CDR1 and CDR2 (germline): LNHDA, SQIVND (reference sequence). CDR3 protein: CASSRTVNTEAFF. In DNA, the CDR3 is TGTGCCAGTAGTCGGACAGTGAACACTGAAGCTTTCTTT. The variable domain in full, completed from reference TRBV19 and TRBJ1-1, reads DGGITQSPKYLFRKEGQNVTLSCEQNLNHDAMYWYRQDPGQGLRLIYYSQIVNDFQKGDIAEGYSVSREKKESFPLTVTSAQKNPTAFYLCASSRTVNTEAFFGQGTRLTVV.

This clonotype occurred a few times. The chain employs TRBV7-9 and TRBJ2-7; 9 nucleotides align to TRBD1. CDR1 and CDR2 from the germline V gene are SEHNR and FQNEAQ (reference sequence). With V trimmed by 4 bases and J by 6 bases, 10 bases remained unmatched. This CDR3 has 15 residues. The CDR3 is CASSSAGTGRSEQYF. In DNA form, the CDR3 reads TGTGCCAGCAGCTCCGCCGGGACAGGGAGAAGCGAGCAGTACTTC. Supplemented by reference TRBV7-9 and TRBJ2-7, the full variable domain reads DTGVSQNPRHKITKRGQNVTFRCDPISEHNRLYWYRQTLGQGPEFLTYFQNEAQLEKSRLLSDRFSAERPKGSFSTLEIQRTEQGDSAMYLCASSSAGTGRSEQYFGPGTRLTVT.

The CDR3 nucleotides are TGCGCCAGCAGCTTCTACTCGGGACACTACGAGCAGTACTTC. This encodes CASSFYSGHYEQYF. The chain uses TRBV5-1 and TRBJ2-7, with D tentatively TRBD1 (6 bases). The length of the CDR3 is 14 residues. Trimming left V 2 bases short and J 3 bases short, with 12 bases between. The germline gives CDR1 SGHRS, CDR2 YFSETQ.

This clonotype was seen ten or more times. The chain combines TRBV11-2 with TRBJ1-2; D remains ambiguous. Germline-derived CDR1 and CDR2 are SGHAT and FQNNGV. V lost 0 bases, J lost 4 bases, and 15 bases lay in between. This CDR3 has 16 residues. As DNA, the CDR3 is TGTGCCAGCAGCTTAGACGGAGGGCTCGGGTCCTATGGCTACACCTTC. It is translated as CASSLDGGLGSYGYTF.

The chain employs TRBV6-2 or TRBV6-3 and TRBJ2-1, with 8 bases aligning to TRBD2. Trimming at V came to 5 bases and at J to 4 bases, leaving 19 bases not matched to a gene. The CDR3 extends over 19 amino acids. From germline, CDR1 is MNHEY and CDR2 SVGEGT. The CDR3 coding sequence is TGTGCCAGCAGTCCCGGGATAGCGGGACTCCAGGGGCTATACAATGAGCAGTTCTTC. Translated, it gives CASSPGIAGLQGLYNEQFF.

This clonotype was seen only a few times. DNA of the CDR3: TGTGCCAGCAGCCAAACTAGCGGGTACTACGAGCAGTACTTC. Its translation: CASSQTSGYYEQYF. The chain carries TRBV7-9 and TRBJ2-7, with TRBD2 matching 9 bases. The V gene end was trimmed by 5 bases and the J gene end by 3 bases; junction bases not matched to a gene: 5. The CDR3 loop spans 14 amino acids. In germline, CDR1 is SEHNR, CDR2 FQNEAQ (reference sequence). Variable domain in full (rest from reference TRBV7-9 and TRBJ2-7): DTGVSQNPRHKITKRGQNVTFRCDPISEHNRLYWYRQTLGQGPEFLTYFQNEAQLEKSRLLSDRFSAERPKGSFSTLEIQRTEQGDSAMYLCASSQTSGYYEQYFGPGTRLTVT.

The V gene is TRBV7-8, the J gene TRBJ1-5; the match to TRBD1 covers 11 bases. The germline V gene encodes CDR1 SGHVS and CDR2 FQNEAQ. Unmatched junction bases numbered 6, after V lost 5 bases and J lost 6 bases. This CDR3 is built from 15 residues. CDR3 nucleotides: TGTGCCAGCAGCAGCCGGACAGGGGGCCGTCAGCCCCAGCATTTT. This codes for CASSSRTGGRQPQHF.

The chain recombines TRBV20-1 with TRBJ2-7; TRBD2 matches 14 bases. The CDR3 is made up of 15 amino acids. Germline loops: CDR1 DFQATT, CDR2 SNEGSKA (reference sequence). V trimming: 5 bases; J trimming: 4 bases; junction bases outside the gene matches: 7. Written as DNA, the CDR3 is TGCAGTGCTGCGGGACTAGCGGGAGAGTTTTACGAGCAGTACTTC. Protein product: CSAAGLAGEFYEQYF.

The CDR3 nucleotides are TGTGCCAGCAGCTCTAGCGGGGCCGCAGATACGCAGTATTTT. It codes for CASSSSGAADTQYF. The chain recombines TRBV7-3 with TRBJ2-3; 9 nucleotides line up with TRBD2. Germline V gene lookup returns CDR1 SGHTA and CDR2 FQGTGA. V lost 4 bases, J lost 4 bases, and 3 bases stayed unmatched. The CDR3 length is 14 residues.

This clonotype was observed a handful of times. V usage is TRBV6-5 and J usage is TRBJ2-2, with D maybe TRBD2 (5 bases). CDR1 is MNHEY and CDR2 is SVGAGI in the germline V gene. The length of the CDR3 is 16 residues. Deletions cut 0 bases from V and 4 bases from J, with 12 bases between. As DNA, the CDR3 is TGTGCCAGCAGTTACTCGATGGGAGTCCTCACCGGGGAGCTGTTTTTT. The encoded protein is CASSYSMGVLTGELFF.

There are a few counts of this clonotype. Here the CDR3 DNA reads TGTGCCAGCAGCCGGGACAGGCGAGACACAGATACGCAGTATTTT. This translates into CASSRDRRDTDTQYF. The V call is TRBV12-3 or TRBV12-4, the J call TRBJ2-3, with 8 nucleotides matching TRBD1. There are 15 residues in the CDR3. V trimming: 6 bases; J trimming: 2 bases; junction bases outside the gene matches: 7.

This clonotype has just a few counts. V usage is TRBV20-1 and J usage is TRBJ2-2; D remains ambiguous. The CDR3 spans 13 residues. Trimming stripped 0 bases from V and 3 bases from J, with 5 bases between. Germline assignment: CDR1 DFQATT and CDR2 SNEGSKA (reference sequence). Written as DNA, the CDR3 is TGCAGTGCTAGAGACAGTTACACCGGGGAGCTGTTTTTT. The encoded protein is CSARDSYTGELFF.

The chain uses TRBV5-1 and TRBJ2-3; TRBD2 matches 12 bases. V lost 2 bases, J lost 2 bases, and 3 bases stayed unmatched. The V gene's germline CDR1 is SGHRS and CDR2 YFSETQ. CDR3 length equals 16 residues. The CDR3 region is CASSFRTSGITDTQYF. The CDR3 region has the DNA TGCGCCAGCAGCTTCCGGACTAGCGGGATCACAGATACGCAGTATTTT.

The chain links TRBV7-6 to TRBJ2-7; no firm D call. Trimming left V 3 bases short and J 5 bases short, with 11 bases between. CDR3 length equals 13 residues. Germline lookup yields CDR1 SGHVS and CDR2 FNYEAQ. CDR3 region: CASSFYGRDEQYF. The CDR3 bases are TGTGCCAGCAGCTTCTACGGCCGCGACGAGCAGTACTTC.

This clonotype was picked up a small number of times. This chain links TRBV11-3 with TRBJ2-1; 8 bases align to TRBD1. Germline assignment: CDR1 SGHNT and CDR2 YENEEA. Unmatched junction bases numbered 14, after V lost 10 bases and J lost 3 bases. The CDR3 extends over 16 amino acids. In DNA form, the CDR3 reads TGTGCCACGCAAACCGGGACAGGAGTCTACTACAATGAGCAGTTCTTC. Its translation is CATQTGTGVYYNEQFF.

This clonotype was seen only a few times. The genes are TRBV27 and TRBJ2-7; the D is unclear. V was pared by 1 base and J by 1 base, with 5 bases between. This CDR3 is 13 amino acids long. Germline V gene sequence: CDR1 MNHEY, CDR2 SMNVEV (reference sequence). This CDR3 is CASSLFGSYEQYF. CDR3 sequence (DNA): TGTGCCAGCAGTTTATTCGGGTCCTACGAGCAGTACTTC.

The genes are TRBV12-3 or TRBV12-4 and TRBJ2-5; TRBD2 agrees at 9 bases. V lost 3 bases to trimming and J lost 1 base; unmatched junction nucleotides: 9. The CDR3 spans 17 residues. The CDR3 bases are TGTGCCAGCAGTTTTGCTCGGGCTAGCGGGGCCCAAGAGACCCAGTACTTC. It translates to CASSFARASGAQETQYF.

V is TRBV6-1 and J is TRBJ2-2, with D possibly matching TRBD1 (5 bases). From germline, CDR1 is MNHNS and CDR2 SASEGT. CDR3 size: 14 residues. V lost 4 bases and J 9 bases, leaving 15 bases between the germline ends. For the CDR3, the DNA is TGTGCCAGCAGTGTGTGGCAGGGTACCCGGGAGCTGTTTTTT. As protein: CASSVWQGTRELFF.

In its sample, this clonotype was seen a few times. The chain is built from TRBV20-1 and TRBJ1-1; the D gene is possibly TRBD1 (5 bases). CDR3 length: 12 amino acids. V was cut by 6 bases and J by 4 bases, with 12 bases left in between. The germline V gene encodes CDR1 DFQATT and CDR2 SNEGSKA (reference sequence). CDR3 bases: TGCAGTGCCACCCGGGGCGCCACTGAAGCTTTCTTT. Amino acid sequence: CSATRGATEAFF.

As for this clonotype: This is likely a read error, given that the CDR3 carries no conserved phenylalanine or tryptophan at its end. The J gene is TRBJ1-1, the V gene TRBV7-8; 7 positions agree with TRBD1. The CDR3 has 16 residues. V shed 2 bases and J 3 bases; nucleotides not matched to a gene: 9. Germline V gives CDR1 SGHVS, CDR2 FQNEAQ. CDR3: CASSLLSTGLYTEAFC. The CDR3 bases are TGTGCCAGCAGCTTACTTTCGACAGGGTTGTACACTGAAGCTTTCTGT.

This clonotype has a handful of counts. V usage is TRBV27 and J usage is TRBJ2-1, with D unresolved. CDR3 length equals 13 residues. V dropped 2 bases and J dropped 7 bases, with 9 bases sitting between them. Per the germline V gene, CDR1 is MNHEY and CDR2 is SMNVEV (reference sequence). CDR3 amino acids: CASSLLVGNEQFF. In DNA, the CDR3 is TGTGCCAGCAGTTTACTCGTGGGGAATGAGCAGTTCTTC.

The rearrangement links TRBV3-1 to TRBJ2-5; perhaps TRBD1 as D (5 bases). Germline V gene data show CDR1 as LGHDT and CDR2 as YNNKEL (reference sequence). The V gene lost 0 bases and the J gene lost 1 base, with 12 bases spanning the gap. The CDR3 has 16 amino acids. CDR3: CASSQDPSTVQETQYF. CDR3 nucleotides: TGTGCCAGCAGCCAAGATCCGTCGACAGTCCAAGAGACCCAGTACTTC.

This clonotype was recorded a few times. V is TRBV4-1 and J is TRBJ2-7, with no clear D. This CDR3 comprises 13 residues. Trimming stripped 8 bases from V and 0 bases from J, with 11 bases between. The germline CDR1 and CDR2 sequences are MGHRA and YSYEKL. Here the CDR3 DNA reads TGCGCCAGCGGTCAGACTGACTCCTACGAGCAGTACTTC. Protein product: CASGQTDSYEQYF.